This T cell receptor (beta chain) came from a study of T cells in Graves' hyperthyroidism and ophthalmopathy. The overall study: Peripheral blood was collected at initial diagnosis, before any treatment.

RNA transcripts provided the source from which TCR beta CDR3 regions were amplified. The TCR CDR3 first-round RT-PCR relied on the HTBI primer set. MiXCR, applied by TCRdb to the multiplex PCR reads, yields one record per CDR3 protein. The sample carries fewer than 650,000 distinct CDR3 sequences, roughly 14% recorded once. Comment on this clonotype: As yet, its antigen is unknown.

Study-level results: The model identified upcoming ophthalmopathy a median roughly 6.5 months ahead of onset. In the blood, most expanded thyroid clonotypes above 0.001 appeared as well.

The CDR3 runs 15 residues. V shed 2 bases, J shed 0 bases, and the junction held 1 base outside the gene matches. Germline values: CDR1 LNHDA, CDR2 SQIVND (reference sequence). Thyroid ultrasound and orbital computed tomography, with clinical symptoms and serum thyroxine and TRAb, informed diagnoses. The sequenced material came from blood. The sequence came from a woman in her 40s with Graves' ophthalmopathy. The V and J genes are TRBV19 and TRBJ1-1; 9 positions agree with TRBD1. The chain's CDR3 is CASSITGGMNTEAFF. The CDR3 bases are TGTGCCAGTAGTATAACAGGGGGCATGAACACTGAAGCTTTCTTT.